These T cell receptor beta chains were read from a single sample in a study of blood T cells in healthy people across ages. TCRdb reprocessed the 5' RACE reads via MiXCR and lists one record per CDR3 protein. The sample shows some 900,000 distinct CDR3 sequences, 29% of them seen only once. The sequenced sample consisted of blood. The receptors come from a woman aged 80 or over in good health. The CDR3 runs from the conserved cysteine through the conserved F or W. The D gene is left open where the match is weak. Only some rows state a clone size, as once, few, many or a class for expanded clones.

d_gene	v_gene	j_gene	abundance	CDR3nt	CDR3aa
.	TRBV5-4	TRBJ1-4	.	TGTGCCAGCAGCCTGGGCACAGGGTGGGATGAAAAACTGTTTTTT	CASSLGTGWDEKLFF
.	TRBV7-9	TRBJ1-4	many	TGTGCCAGCAGCTTTGGCCCTTCTGCAACTAATGAAAAACTGTTTTTT	CASSFGPSATNEKLFF
.	TRBV6-6	TRBJ2-4	many	TGTGCCAGCAGCCGAAAGAATTCTCGACAGAACCAAGCCAAAAACATTCAGTACTTC	CASSRKNSRQNQAKNIQYF
.	TRBV5-1	TRBJ2-2	few	TGCGCCAGCTGTGGCAGGGGGAACACCGGGGAGCTGTTTTTT	CASCGRGNTGELFF
.	TRBV15	TRBJ1-2	many	TGTGCCACCAGCAGAGACGGGGGTGAGGGTGGCTACACCTTC	CATSRDGGEGGYTF
.	TRBV20-1	TRBJ1-5	many	TGCAGTGCCCGCCCACAGGGCCATTCCAATCAGCCCCAGCATTTT	CSARPQGHSNQPQHF
.	TRBV7-9	TRBJ1-2	.	TGTGCCAGCAGCCTATGGGGGAGAGGTGGCTACACCTTC	CASSLWGRGGYTF
TRBD2	TRBV5-1	TRBJ2-7	many	TGCGCCAGCAGCTTTACTAGCGGGGGTGCCTACGAGCAGTACTTC	CASSFTSGGAYEQYF
TRBD2	TRBV30	TRBJ2-2	few	TGTGCCTGGACTTCCCTTAGCGGGGGACTCACCGGGGAGCTGTTTTTT	CAWTSLSGGLTGELFF
TRBD2	TRBV20-1	TRBJ2-3	.	TGCAGTGCACGCCCGGGACTAGCGGGGCCGGATACGCAGTATTTT	CSARPGLAGPDTQYF
.	TRBV20-1	TRBJ2-7	.	TGCAGTGCTAGAGGAGGACAACAGGAGAGGGGGTACGAGCAGTACTTC	CSARGGQQERGYEQYF
.	TRBV20-1	TRBJ2-7	many	TGCAGTGCTAGAGATACTGTAACAGCGGGCAGGTACGAGCAGTACTTC	CSARDTVTAGRYEQYF
.	TRBV5-1	TRBJ2-1	.	TGCGCCAGCAGCCAGGATACCTCCTACAATGAGCAGTTCTTC	CASSQDTSYNEQFF
.	TRBV4-1	TRBJ2-5	.	TGCGCCAGCAGCCCCCCTCGGGAGCGAAGGCCCACGGGGACCCAGTACTTC	CASSPPRERRPTGTQYF
.	TRBV7-9	TRBJ2-5	.	TGTGCCAGCAGCTCAGCGGTTCGGACCAATGAGCAGTACTTC	CASSSAVRTNEQYF
.	TRBV20-1	TRBJ1-5	few	TGCAGTGCTCGAGATCAGCCCCAGCATTTT	CSARDQPQHF
.	TRBV29-1	TRBJ2-1	few	TGCAGCGCCCCGTTAAGGGCAAACAATGAGCAGTTCTTC	CSAPLRANNEQFF
TRBD2	TRBV4-1	TRBJ2-3	.	TGCGCCAGCAGCCAAGAAAAACTAGCGGGGGGAACTAGCACAGATACGCAGTATTTT	CASSQEKLAGGTSTDTQYF
TRBD2	TRBV7-2	TRBJ2-5	many	TGTGCCAGCGGGGGGGGGTTGGAGACCCAGTACTTC	CASGGGLETQYF
.	TRBV7-9	TRBJ2-5	few	TGTGCCAGCAGCTTAGAAGCTAGCTTCCATGAGACCCAGTACTTC	CASSLEASFHETQYF
.	TRBV5-6	TRBJ2-3	many	TGTGCCAGCAGACCCCGGACAGCCTACACAGATACGCAGTATTTT	CASRPRTAYTDTQYF
TRBD1	TRBV5-1	TRBJ1-1	.	TGCGCCAGCAGCTTGGAATGGGCAGGGGGCGTCTCTGAAGCTTTCTTT	CASSLEWAGGVSEAFF
.	TRBV6-6	TRBJ2-3	few	TGTGCCAGCAGTCTAGACCTGGGGGCCAAAACAGATACGCAGTATTTT	CASSLDLGAKTDTQYF
TRBD2	TRBV20-1	TRBJ2-5	many	TGCAGTGCCCTGCCCCTAGCGGGGACCCAAGAGACCCAGTACTTC	CSALPLAGTQETQYF
.	TRBV15	TRBJ1-1	few	TGTGCCACCAGCAGAGATTTGGGGGACCTAGCTTTCTTT	CATSRDLGDLAFF
.	TRBV6-5	TRBJ1-4	few	TGTGCCAGCAGTTACGCGGGAATTGCGAGTGAAAAACTGTTTTTT	CASSYAGIASEKLFF